The present entry profiles one T cell receptor (beta chain) with its context. In its sample, this clonotype was seen many times. No cognate antigen has been identified for it. No much larger clone is present one base from it, and per-base qualities are unavailable. The CDR3 starts with the cysteine, ends with the phenylalanine, and has 16 residues. Only the CDR3 DNA is retained, 48 bases long and in frame from the first base. The data derive from a study of human T cells and chemical hapten exposure (dated by TCRdb to 2020 to 2022). Some background on the complete study: For sensitization, 2% DPC in acetone was applied to a 2 cm by 2 cm area of upper inner arm skin. The patient cohort, mostly female, included alopecia areata with under or over 50% scalp involvement, alopecia totalis and alopecia universalis. Throughout the approximately 25-week study period, patients were also given weekly therapeutic DPC doses on the scalp. About 29 alopecia patients gave blood for TCR sequencing at one to four time points (pre-sensitization, 2, 6 and 24 weeks). Patch tests used Finn chambers with 0.01% DPC on the upper back, scored after 6 days by International Contact Dermatitis Research Group standards. In alopecia patients, the study followed how the peripheral blood TCR repertoire changed in vivo over primary and secondary sensitization to diphenylcyclopropenone (DPC), a hapten. Libraries were combined into a pool for sequencing, and differences in TCR yield between samples came mainly from small differences in library volumes within the pool. Blood was sampled from patients pre-sensitization (week 0) and at 2, 6 and about 24 weeks after DPC sensitization. Study-wide conclusions, independent of this receptor: Repeated subsampling changed both the strength of the expansion versus patch-test correlation and the threshold at which the correlation became significant. The number of TCRs above 1 in 1000 frequency did not change with DPC sensitization; there was no evidence of global repertoire structure alterations. Alopecia, a presumed autoimmune disease, was present in all patients, so the immune response of the patients might differ from that of healthy individuals. The number of PT1 expanded TCRs positively correlated with patch test score, significant at thresholds 8, 16 and 32 but not 4. Expanded TCRs formed significantly more large CDR3 similarity clusters than pre-sensitization or healthy control sets, consistent with antigen-driven responses.

Per the publication, the time point label means: pre-sensitization, week 0. The treatment or condition label corresponds to: therapeutic diphenylcyclopropenone sensitization with weekly scalp DPC. At each patch-test visit, blood was drawn before the patch test was applied. Eligible patients were aged 18 to 70, diagnosed with alopecia, deemed suitable for DPC therapy, and excluded if pregnant. Unfractionated whole blood was collected in Tempus Blood RNA tubes, and total RNA was extracted from that blood. Library prep was done by RACE. Sequencer: NextSeq 500. During library preparation, unique molecular identifiers were attached to individual cDNA molecules so that TCRs could be counted quantitatively and reproducibly. For every blood RNA sample, sequencing covered both the TCR alpha and TCR beta chains. In the paper's pipeline: The median number of TCRs per sample was some 100,000, ranging from about 23,224 to 700,000. The Decombinator software suite was used to annotate V, J and CDR3 in the TCR reads. To make PS versus PT1 abundance plots, every sample was subsampled to the same number of TCRs (28,000). TCRs were defined as expanded if absent before sensitization and observed at least eight times at the 2-week time point. Clones were called with MiXCR by TCRdb after fastp trimmed the public reads at Q25, and only in-frame beta chains were retained. Every distinct CDR3 protein forms one entry, paired with its most common genes and DNA. These V and J calls are TCRdb output, not the study's own analysis. The sample table contains around 300,000 distinct CDR3 sequences; only one count was recorded for around 5.5% of them. In total, the top ten clones hold about 8.2% of the sample.

This clonotype was sampled from a woman aged 18 to 35 with alopecia areata. Some clones in this sample may be carry-over from other donors' samples. The receptor chain draws on TRBV1 and TRBJ1-1; TRBD1 is the table's D call, not checked against the DNA. TRBV1 is a documented pseudogene. This material consisted of whole blood, taken in connection with sensitization to the hapten diphenylcyclopropenone (DPC). The DNA sequence follows: TGCACCAGCAGCCACCTAGGACAGGGTTTGGGCACTGAAGCTTTCTTT. It translates as CTSSHLGQGLGTEAFF.